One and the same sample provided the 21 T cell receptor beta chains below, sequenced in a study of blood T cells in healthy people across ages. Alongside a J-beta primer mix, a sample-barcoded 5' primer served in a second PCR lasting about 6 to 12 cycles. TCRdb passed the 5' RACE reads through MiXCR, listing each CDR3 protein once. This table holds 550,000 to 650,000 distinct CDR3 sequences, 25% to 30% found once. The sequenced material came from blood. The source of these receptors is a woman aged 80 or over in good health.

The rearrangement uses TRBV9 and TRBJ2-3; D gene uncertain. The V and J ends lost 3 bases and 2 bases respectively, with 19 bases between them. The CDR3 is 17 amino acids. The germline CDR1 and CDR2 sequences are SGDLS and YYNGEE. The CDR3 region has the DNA TGTGCCAGCAGCGCCTCGAGAAACGGGCCCGACACAGATACGCAGTATTTT. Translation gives CASSASRNGPDTDTQYF.

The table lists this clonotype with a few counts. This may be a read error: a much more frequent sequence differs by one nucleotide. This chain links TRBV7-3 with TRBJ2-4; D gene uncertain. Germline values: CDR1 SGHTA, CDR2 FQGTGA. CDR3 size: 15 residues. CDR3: CSSSLTPARLDIQYF. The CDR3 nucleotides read TGTTCCAGCAGCTTAACACCGGCACGTCTCGACATTCAGTACTTC.

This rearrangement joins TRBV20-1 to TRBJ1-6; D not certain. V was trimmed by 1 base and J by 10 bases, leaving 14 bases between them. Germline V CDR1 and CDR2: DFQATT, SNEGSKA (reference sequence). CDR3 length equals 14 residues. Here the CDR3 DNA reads TGCAGTGCTAGAGGCGTGGGCCCCATGTCACCCCTCCACTTT. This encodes CSARGVGPMSPLHF.

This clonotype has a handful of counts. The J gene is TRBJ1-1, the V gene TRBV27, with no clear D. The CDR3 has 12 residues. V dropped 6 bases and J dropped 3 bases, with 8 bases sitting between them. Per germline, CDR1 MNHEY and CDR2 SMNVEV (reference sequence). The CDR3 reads CASRADYTEAFF. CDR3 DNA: TGTGCCAGCAGGGCCGACTACACTGAAGCTTTCTTT.

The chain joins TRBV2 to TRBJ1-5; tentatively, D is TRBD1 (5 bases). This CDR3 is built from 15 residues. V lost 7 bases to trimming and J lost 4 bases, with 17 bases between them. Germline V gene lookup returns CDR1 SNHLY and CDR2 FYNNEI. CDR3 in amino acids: CASKSVRGFNQPQHF. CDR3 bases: TGTGCCAGCAAGTCGGTTCGGGGGTTTAATCAGCCCCAGCATTTT. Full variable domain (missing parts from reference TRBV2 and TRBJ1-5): EPEVTQTPSHQVTQMGQEVILRCVPISNHLYFYWYRQILGQKVEFLVSFYNNEISEKSEIFDDQFSVERPDGSNFTLKIRSTKLEDSAMYFCASKSVRGFNQPQHFGDGTRLSIL.

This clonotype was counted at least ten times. The CDR3, as DNA: TGCAGCGTTGACCCGGGTACAGATACGCAGTATTTT. Amino acid sequence: CSVDPGTDTQYF. The chain has TRBV29-1 and TRBJ2-3; D gene ambiguous. The germline CDR1 and CDR2 sequences are SQVTM and ANQGSEA. This CDR3 region has 12 residues. Trimming took 3 bases from V and 3 from J, leaving 7 bases between them.

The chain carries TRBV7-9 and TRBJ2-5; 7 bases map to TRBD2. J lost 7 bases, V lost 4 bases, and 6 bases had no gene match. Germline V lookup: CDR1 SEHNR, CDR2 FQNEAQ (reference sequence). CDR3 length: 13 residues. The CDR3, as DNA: TGTGCCAGCAGCTCGGTCCGGGAGGTGACCCAGTACTTC. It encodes CASSSVREVTQYF.

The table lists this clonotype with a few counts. The CDR3 coding sequence is TGTGCCAGCAGAGGGGGACTTTCGTCGTCTGGAAACACCATATATTTT. Its translation is CASRGGLSSSGNTIYF. This chain uses TRBV6-5 with TRBJ1-3; perhaps TRBD1 as D (6 bases). The CDR3 is 16 residues long. The ends were cut back, 6 bases at V and 1 base at J, with 16 bases in the middle. The germline CDR1 and CDR2 sequences are MNHEY and SVGAGI.

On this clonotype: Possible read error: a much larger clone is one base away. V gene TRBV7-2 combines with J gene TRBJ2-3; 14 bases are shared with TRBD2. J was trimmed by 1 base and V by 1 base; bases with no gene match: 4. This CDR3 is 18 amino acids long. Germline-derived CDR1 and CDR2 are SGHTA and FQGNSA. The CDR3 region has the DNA TGTGCCAGCAGCTTAGACGGGACTAGCGGGGGTGGCACAGATACGCAGTATTTT. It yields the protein CASSLDGTSGGGTDTQYF.

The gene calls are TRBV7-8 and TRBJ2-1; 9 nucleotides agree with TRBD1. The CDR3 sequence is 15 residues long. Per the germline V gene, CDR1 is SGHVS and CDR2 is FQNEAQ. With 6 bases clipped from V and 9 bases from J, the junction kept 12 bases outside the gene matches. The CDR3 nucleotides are TGTGCCAGCAGGGCACAGGGGGCAATCATAGGTGAGCAGTTCTTC. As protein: CASRAQGAIIGEQFF.

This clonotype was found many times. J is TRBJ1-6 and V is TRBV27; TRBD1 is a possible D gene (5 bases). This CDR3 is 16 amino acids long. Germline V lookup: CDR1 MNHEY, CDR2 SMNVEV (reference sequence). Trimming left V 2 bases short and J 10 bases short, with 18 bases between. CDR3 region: CASSLRTGTAGSPLHF. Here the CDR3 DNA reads TGTGCCAGCAGTTTACGGACCGGGACGGCGGGCTCACCCCTCCACTTT.

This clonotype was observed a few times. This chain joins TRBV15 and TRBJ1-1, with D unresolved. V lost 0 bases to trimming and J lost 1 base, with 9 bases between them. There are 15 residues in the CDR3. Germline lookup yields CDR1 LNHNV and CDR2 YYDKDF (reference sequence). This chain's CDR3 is CATSRDRVWNTEAFF. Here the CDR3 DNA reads TGTGCCACCAGCAGAGATAGGGTGTGGAACACTGAAGCTTTCTTT.

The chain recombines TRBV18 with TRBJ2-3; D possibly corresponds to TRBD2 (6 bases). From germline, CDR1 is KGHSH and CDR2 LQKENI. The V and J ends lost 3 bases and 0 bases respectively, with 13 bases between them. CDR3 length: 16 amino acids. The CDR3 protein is CASSPGGRSSTDTQYF. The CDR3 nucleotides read TGTGCCAGCTCACCGGGGGGAAGGTCAAGCACAGATACGCAGTATTTT.

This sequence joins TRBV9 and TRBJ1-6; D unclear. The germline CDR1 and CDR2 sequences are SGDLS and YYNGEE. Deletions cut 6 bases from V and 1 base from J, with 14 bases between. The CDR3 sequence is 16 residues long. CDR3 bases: TGTGCCAGCACCCCTTCCGATTCGTCCTATAATTCACCCCTCCACTTT. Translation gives CASTPSDSSYNSPLHF. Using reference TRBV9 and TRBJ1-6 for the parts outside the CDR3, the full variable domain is DSGVTQTPKHLITATGQRVTLRCSPRSGDLSVYWYQQSLDQGLQFLIQYYNGEERAKGNILERFSAQQFPDLHSELNLSSLELGDSALYFCASTPSDSSYNSPLHFGNGTRLTVT.

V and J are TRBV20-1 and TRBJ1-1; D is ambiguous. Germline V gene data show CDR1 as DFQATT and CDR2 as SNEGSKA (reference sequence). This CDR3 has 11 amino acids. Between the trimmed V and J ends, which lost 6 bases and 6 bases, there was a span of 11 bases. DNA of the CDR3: TGCAGTGCCCTCTCCCCACCTGAAGCTTTCTTT. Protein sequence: CSALSPPEAFF.

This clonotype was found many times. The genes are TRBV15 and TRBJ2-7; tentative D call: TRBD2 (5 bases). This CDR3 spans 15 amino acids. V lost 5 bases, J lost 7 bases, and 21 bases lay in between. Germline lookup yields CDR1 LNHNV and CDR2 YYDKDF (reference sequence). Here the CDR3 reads CATSRARLTGVEQYF. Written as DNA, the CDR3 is TGTGCCACCAGCCGCGCCAGGCTGACCGGGGTTGAGCAGTACTTC.

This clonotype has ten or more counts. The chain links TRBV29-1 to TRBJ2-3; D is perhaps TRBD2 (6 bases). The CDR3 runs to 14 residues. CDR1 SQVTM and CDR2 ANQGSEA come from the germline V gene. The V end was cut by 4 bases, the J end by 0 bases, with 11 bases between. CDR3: CSVGTGDSTDTQYF. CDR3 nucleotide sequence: TGCAGCGTTGGGACGGGAGATAGCACAGATACGCAGTATTTT.

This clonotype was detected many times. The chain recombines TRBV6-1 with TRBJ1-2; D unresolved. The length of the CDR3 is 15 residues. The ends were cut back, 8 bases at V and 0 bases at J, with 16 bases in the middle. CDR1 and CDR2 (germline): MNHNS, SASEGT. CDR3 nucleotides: TGTGCCAGCGAGTTCCAACAACTGACTAACTATGGCTACACCTTC. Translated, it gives CASEFQQLTNYGYTF.

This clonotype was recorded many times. The CDR3 sequence is CASSSSGGAGYGYTF. CDR3 DNA sequence: TGTGCCAGCAGTTCCTCAGGGGGCGCGGGCTATGGCTACACCTTC. The chain recombines TRBV6-5 with TRBJ1-2; TRBD1 agrees at 8 bases. This CDR3 contains 15 residues. The J segment lost 4 bases and the V segment lost 4 bases, leaving 8 bases of the junction unmatched. Per the germline V gene, CDR1 is MNHEY and CDR2 is SVGAGI.

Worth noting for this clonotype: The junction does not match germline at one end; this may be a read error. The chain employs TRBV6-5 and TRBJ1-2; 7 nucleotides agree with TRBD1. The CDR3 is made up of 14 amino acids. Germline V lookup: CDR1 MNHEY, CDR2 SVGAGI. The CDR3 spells CAGSSQGGGHGYTF. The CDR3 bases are TGTGCCGGCAGTTCTCAGGGGGGTGGCCATGGCTACACCTTC.

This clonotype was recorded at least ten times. The CDR3 DNA reads TGTGCCAGCAGTCCGACAGCGGCCGTGGGGAACACTGAAGCTTTCTTT. Translated, it gives CASSPTAAVGNTEAFF. The chain is built from TRBV12-3 or TRBV12-4 and TRBJ1-1, with TRBD1 as a possible D gene (5 bases). V was shortened by 5 bases and J by 1 base, with 17 bases between the two germline ends. This CDR3 comprises 16 residues.